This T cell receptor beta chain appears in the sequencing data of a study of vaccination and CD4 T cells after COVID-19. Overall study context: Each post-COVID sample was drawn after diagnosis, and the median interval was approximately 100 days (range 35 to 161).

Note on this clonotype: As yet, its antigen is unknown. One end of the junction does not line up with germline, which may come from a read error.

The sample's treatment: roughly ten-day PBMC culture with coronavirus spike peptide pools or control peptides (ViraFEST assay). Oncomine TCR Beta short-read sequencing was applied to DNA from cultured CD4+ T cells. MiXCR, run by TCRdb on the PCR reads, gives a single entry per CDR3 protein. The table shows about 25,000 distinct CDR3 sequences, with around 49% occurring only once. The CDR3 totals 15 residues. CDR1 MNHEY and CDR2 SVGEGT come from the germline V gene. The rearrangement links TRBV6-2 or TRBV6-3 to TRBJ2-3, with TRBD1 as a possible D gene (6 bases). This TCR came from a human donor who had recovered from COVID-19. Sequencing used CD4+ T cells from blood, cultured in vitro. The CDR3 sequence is CVSSDQGSTTDTQYF. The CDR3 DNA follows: TGTGTCAGCAGCGATCAGGGGTCTACCACAGATACGCAGTATTTT.